This T cell receptor (beta chain) was captured by sequencing in a study of early T cells in non-severe SARS-CoV-2 infection. Study as a whole: It was bulk RNA from unsorted whole blood that was sequenced, and the chains were unpaired.

In its sample, this clonotype was seen many times. Its antigen remains unknown. Unique molecular identifier tags were affixed to discrete cDNA molecules. From the 5' RACE reads, TCRdb called clonotypes with MiXCR, one entry per CDR3 protein. The repertoire holds 50,000 to 75,000 distinct CDR3 sequences, with around 5.7% as singletons. Per the germline V gene, CDR1 is SGHKS and CDR2 is YYEKEE (reference sequence). V was trimmed by 3 bases and J by 0 bases, leaving 18 bases between them. This CDR3 is built from 17 residues. Whole-study findings and limits: Matching results from VDJdb favored anti-spike CD8 responses, leaving private and CD4 specificities undetected.

The chain uses TRBV5-5 and TRBJ2-5, with a tentative D call TRBD2 (6 bases). This TCR was sampled from an adult who was a healthcare worker with PCR-confirmed SARS-CoV-2 infection or an uninfected control (not recorded which). The sample in question was whole blood, obtained at baseline. Written as DNA, the CDR3 is TGTGCCAGCAGCTCGCCGCTGGGGGGAGGTTACCAAGAGACCCAGTACTTC. Translation gives CASSSPLGGGYQETQYF.